A single sample is the source of the 9 T cell receptor beta chains below, sequenced in a study of shared clonotypes between healthy human individuals. Repertoires were generated with immunoSEQ multiplex PCR, while TCRdb's copy carries only in-frame clones and drops some. The sample yields around 2.5 million clones, 93% seen once. Material for sequencing was naive CD4+ T cells from PBMCs. Subset of the sample: CD45RA+ positively selected. The receptors derive from a man between 18 and 35 years old in good health. Some clones in this sample may be carry-over from other donors' samples.

This clone was recorded once. The gene calls are TRBV5-1 and TRBJ2-7; D possibly corresponds to TRBD2 (6 bases). V shed 3 bases and J shed 0 bases, with 13 bases lying between them. The CDR3 has 15 residues. Germline values: CDR1 SGHRS, CDR2 YFSETQ. CDR3 amino acids: CASSSGTPHSYEQYF. The CDR3 DNA reads TGCGCCAGCAGCTCCGGGACTCCTCACTCCTACGAGCAGTACTTC.

This clone was picked up a small number of times. The chain carries TRBV6-4 and TRBJ1-1, with 7 bases matching TRBD1. With 4 bases clipped from V and 5 bases from J, the junction kept 7 bases outside the gene matches. The CDR3 loop spans 14 amino acids. The V gene's germline CDR1 is MRHNA and CDR2 SNTAGT. CDR3 in DNA: TGTGCCAGCAGTGCCTCAGGGGGACGGACTGAAGCTTTCTTT. Amino acids: CASSASGGRTEAFF.

The chain recombines TRBV4-1 with TRBJ2-1; the match to TRBD2 covers 12 bases. The junction had 7 bases not matched to a gene; V was cut back by 2 bases and J by 5 bases. This CDR3 spans 17 amino acids. Germline V gene data show CDR1 as MGHRA and CDR2 as YSYEKL. This CDR3 is CASSQPTSGRRHNEQFF. The CDR3 DNA follows: TGCGCCAGCAGCCAACCCACTAGCGGGAGGAGACACAATGAGCAGTTCTTC.

This clone showed up just once. The CDR3 region has the DNA TGTGCCAGCAGTTCGGGGACAGGGGGCACTGAAGCTTTCTTT. Translated, it gives CASSSGTGGTEAFF. This chain connects TRBV6-6 to TRBJ1-1; TRBD1 aligns across 11 bases. The CDR3 totals 14 residues. Per germline, CDR1 MNHNY and CDR2 SVGAGI (reference sequence). The V gene end was trimmed by 4 bases and the J gene end by 4 bases; junction bases not matched to a gene: 2.

On this clone: Other DNA sequences from this sample encode an identical CDR3 as well. The rearrangement links TRBV5-1 to TRBJ2-3, with 9 bases that match TRBD1. Germline CDR1 and CDR2: SGHRS and YFSETQ. The junction had 0 bases not matched to a gene; V was cut back by 0 bases and J by 4 bases. This CDR3 region has 14 residues. CDR3 in DNA: TGCGCCAGCAGCTTGGGGACAGGGGCAGATACGCAGTATTTT. Amino acid sequence: CASSLGTGADTQYF.

V gene TRBV5-1 combines with J gene TRBJ2-2, with 10 bases matching TRBD2. The CDR3 is 17 amino acids. Germline values: CDR1 SGHRS, CDR2 YFSETQ. Germline trimming cut 4 bases from V and 1 base from J; bases unmatched to any gene: 7. The CDR3, as DNA: TGCGCCAGCAGCCCTCGGGTAGCGGGAGGGAACACCGGGGAGCTGTTTTTT. Its protein product is CASSPRVAGGNTGELFF.

Concerning this clone: This may be a read error: a much more frequent sequence differs by one nucleotide. The rearrangement joins TRBV9 to TRBJ2-1; TRBD2 aligns across 7 bases. V lost 0 bases and J lost 3; bases outside the gene matches: 3. The CDR3 runs 15 residues. CDR1 is SGDLS, CDR2 YYNGEE, per germline. CDR3 sequence: CASSVGGSYYNEQFF. The DNA for the CDR3 is TGTGCCAGCAGCGTAGGCGGGAGCTACTACAATGAGCAGTTCTTC.

This sequence joins TRBV5-4 and TRBJ1-2, with D unresolved. The V gene's germline CDR1 is SGHNT and CDR2 YYREEE (reference sequence). Trimming cost V 3 bases and J 6 bases, with 15 bases left between them. The CDR3 is 14 residues long. The CDR3: CASSSLSGLNGYTF. DNA for the CDR3: TGTGCCAGCAGCTCTTTATCGGGGTTGAATGGCTACACCTTC. Combining the CDR3 with reference TRBV5-4 and TRBJ1-2 gives the whole variable domain ETGVTQSPTHLIKTRGQQVTLRCSSQSGHNTVSWYQQALGQGPQFIFQYYREEENGRGNFPPRFSGLQFPNYSSELNVNALELDDSALYLCASSSLSGLNGYTFGSGTRLTVV.

This chain joins TRBV11-2 and TRBJ2-4; 9 bases are a match to TRBD2. Germline values: CDR1 SGHAT, CDR2 FQNNGV. J was trimmed by 0 bases and V by 1 base; bases with no gene match: 7. The CDR3 spans 18 residues. For the CDR3, the DNA is TGTGCCAGCAGCTTAGCCGGTAGCGGGAGTCTAGCCAAAAACATTCAGTACTTC. It codes for CASSLAGSGSLAKNIQYF.